The 15 T cell receptor beta chains listed next were all sequenced from one sample in a study of T cell repertoires in cytomegalovirus infection. These receptors' targets are unknown. TCRdb reprocessed the reads via MiXCR and lists one record per CDR3 protein. The data show approximately 990,000 distinct CDR3 sequences, roughly 31% seen once. The sequencing here drew on cultured CD8+ T cells from PBMCs, taken from culture after CMV antigen stimulation. These receptors came from a human donor in good health (CMV status not recorded). Some clones in this sample may be carry-over from other donors' samples.

This clonotype was observed a handful of times. The chain uses TRBV18 and TRBJ1-6; tentatively, D is TRBD1 (6 bases). The germline V gene has CDR1 KGHSH and CDR2 LQKENI. The CDR3 is made up of 19 amino acids. V was cut by 3 bases and J by 0 bases, with 18 bases left in between. The CDR3 DNA reads TGTGCCAGCTCACCCTTCGGGGGGGGGGCGAGCTCCTATAATTCACCCCTCCACTTT. Protein: CASSPFGGGASSYNSPLHF.

This clonotype occurred a few times. The chain recombines TRBV6-1 with TRBJ2-1; 10 positions agree with TRBD2. Unmatched junction bases numbered 12, after V lost 4 bases and J lost 3 bases. The CDR3 has 18 residues. Germline values: CDR1 MNHNS, CDR2 SASEGT. The CDR3 is CASSVRERGGSYYNEQFF. CDR3 bases: TGTGCCAGCAGTGTAAGAGAGCGGGGGGGTTCCTACTACAATGAGCAGTTCTTC.

This clonotype turned up a few times. The chain joins TRBV24-1 to TRBJ2-1; D is unclear. Germline-derived CDR1 and CDR2 are KGHDR and SFDVKD. V was cut by 4 bases and J by 9 bases, with 12 bases left in between. The CDR3 extends over 13 amino acids. The CDR3 is CATSDLPRTEQFF. CDR3 DNA sequence: TGTGCCACCAGTGACCTCCCCCGAACTGAGCAGTTCTTC.

The rearrangement uses TRBV11-2 and TRBJ2-7, with a tentative D call TRBD2 (5 bases). Trimming cost V 4 bases and J 2 bases, with 12 bases left between them. The CDR3 is 14 amino acids. The germline gives CDR1 SGHAT, CDR2 FQNNGV. The CDR3 bases are TGTGCCAGCAGCTACGGGAAAGGAGCCTACGAGCAGTACTTC. This codes for CASSYGKGAYEQYF. The variable domain in full, with the rest retrieved from reference TRBV11-2 and TRBJ2-7, is EAGVAQSPRYKIIEKRQSVAFWCNPISGHATLYWYQQILGQGPKLLIQFQNNGVVDDSQLPKDRFSAERLKGVDSTLKIQPAKLEDSAVYLCASSYGKGAYEQYFGPGTRLTVT.

This chain joins TRBV10-3 and TRBJ2-1, with unresolved D. The CDR3 contains 14 residues. V was clipped by 2 bases and J by 5 bases, with 10 bases between them. The germline V gene has CDR1 ENHRY and CDR2 SYGVKD. CDR3 coding DNA: TGTGCCATCAGTGAGGCCGGAGTGAACAATGAGCAGTTCTTC. Amino acid sequence: CAISEAGVNNEQFF.

This clonotype was observed many times. The gene calls are TRBV7-2 and TRBJ2-2, with 16 positions matching TRBD2. This CDR3 spans 17 amino acids. V gave up 3 bases and J gave up 5 bases; unmatched junction bases: 3. The germline CDR1 and CDR2 sequences are SGHTA and FQGNSA. This CDR3 is CASSFGTSGGVTGELFF. The CDR3 nucleotides read TGTGCCAGCAGCTTCGGGACTAGCGGGGGGGTTACCGGGGAGCTGTTTTTT.

This clonotype was seen only a few times. The chain carries TRBV19 and TRBJ2-7; tentatively, D is TRBD2 (5 bases). The germline V gene has CDR1 LNHDA and CDR2 SQIVND (reference sequence). The CDR3 sequence is 14 residues long. V was pared by 6 bases and J by 2 bases, with 14 bases between. The CDR3 spells CASRSPGVAYEQYF. The DNA for the CDR3 is TGTGCCAGTAGATCGCCCGGGGTAGCCTACGAGCAGTACTTC.

This clonotype was observed a handful of times. This chain connects TRBV19 to TRBJ1-2, with D possibly TRBD1 on 5 matching bases. Germline CDR1 is LNHDA and CDR2 is SQIVND (reference sequence). Trimming pared 1 base from V and 4 bases from J, leaving 10 bases between. The CDR3 has 14 residues. CDR3 in amino acids: CASSIGGTSYGYTF. CDR3 DNA: TGTGCCAGTAGTATAGGGGGCACCAGCTATGGCTACACCTTC.

This clonotype was seen a handful of times. The chain combines TRBV7-6 with TRBJ2-5, with 7 bases fitting TRBD2. V lost 7 bases to trimming and J lost 1 base; unmatched junction nucleotides: 12. Germline loops: CDR1 SGHVS, CDR2 FNYEAQ. This CDR3 spans 16 amino acids. The chain's CDR3 is CASNLIPRTSQETQYF. DNA for the CDR3: TGTGCCAGCAACCTTATTCCAAGGACTAGCCAAGAGACCCAGTACTTC.

A note on this clonotype: At one end the junction does not follow the germline gene, possibly because of a read error. The V and J genes are TRBV7-2 and TRBJ1-5; D call uncertain. Germline V CDR1 and CDR2: SGHTA, FQGNSA. The CDR3 length is 13 residues. The CDR3 sequence is CASSVNSNQLQHF. The CDR3 nucleotides are TGTGCCAGCAGCGTAAACAGCAATCAGCTCCAGCATTTT. The full variable domain, rest sourced from reference TRBV7-2 and TRBJ1-5, is GAGVSQSPSNKVTEKGKDVELRCDPISGHTALYWYRQSLGQGLEFLIYFQGNSAPDKSGLPSDRFSAERTGGSVSTLTIQRTQQEDSAVYLCASSVNSNQLQHFGDGTRLSIL.

This clonotype showed up just a few times. V is TRBV7-6 and J is TRBJ2-5; TRBD1 or TRBD2 may be the D gene (5 bases each). V shed 1 base and J shed 2 bases, with 11 bases lying between them. The length of the CDR3 is 15 residues. Per the germline V gene, CDR1 is SGHVS and CDR2 is FNYEAQ. CDR3 loop: CASSLGGRQQETQYF. CDR3 nucleotide sequence: TGTGCCAGCAGCTTAGGGGGGAGACAGCAAGAGACCCAGTACTTC.

The chain recombines TRBV27 with TRBJ1-2; 8 bases line up with TRBD1. Germline V lookup: CDR1 MNHEY, CDR2 SMNVEV (reference sequence). With 5 bases clipped from V and 0 bases from J, the junction kept 2 bases outside the gene matches. The CDR3 length is 14 residues. CDR3 in amino acids: CASSHRGTNYGYTF. Here the CDR3 DNA reads TGTGCCAGCAGTCACAGGGGGACTAACTATGGCTACACCTTC.

Written as DNA, the CDR3 is TGTGCCAGTAGTTTGCCAACTCGATACTATGGCTACACCTTC. The encoded protein is CASSLPTRYYGYTF. This chain uses TRBV19 with TRBJ1-2; D gene unclear. Germline V gene lookup returns CDR1 LNHDA and CDR2 SQIVND (reference sequence). The V end was cut by 5 bases, the J end by 3 bases, with 13 bases between. The CDR3 runs 14 residues.

The CDR3 loop is CATSDLSGGADTGELFF. The CDR3 DNA is TGTGCCACCAGTGATCTCAGCGGGGGGGCCGACACCGGGGAGCTGTTTTTT. The chain employs TRBV24-1 and TRBJ2-2, with 10 positions matching TRBD2. V was pared by 3 bases and J by 3 bases, with 6 bases of the junction left unmatched. The CDR3 covers 17 residues. Germline assignment: CDR1 KGHDR and CDR2 SFDVKD.

The gene calls are TRBV2 and TRBJ1-2; TRBD1 agrees at 7 bases. Germline V gene sequence: CDR1 SNHLY, CDR2 FYNNEI. The length of the CDR3 is 13 residues. Trimming at V came to 8 bases and at J to 4 bases, leaving 7 bases not matched to a gene. In nucleotides, the CDR3 is TGTGCCAGCCTTCAGGGGGGAGGCTATGGCTACACCTTC. Translated: CASLQGGGYGYTF.